These 19 T cell receptor beta chains originate from one sample sequenced in a study of Ad26.COV2.S vaccination and SARS-CoV-2 variants. Regarding treatment: roughly 19 received Ad26.COV2.S at low or high dose, single or two shots; about 5 received placebo; per-sample allocation not given. All samples were drawn on day 63, counting from the first vaccine or placebo injection. Data came from immunoSEQ multiplex PCR; TCRdb stores just in-frame clones and leaves some out. The table shows about 680,000 clones, with more than 80% occurring only once. This material consisted of peripheral blood, taken in a trial of Ad26.COV2.S vaccine versus placebo. Receptor source: a person aged 18-60 years who received the Ad26.COV2.S COVID-19 vaccine or a placebo.

The gene calls are TRBV30 and TRBJ2-7; no reliable D call. The germline CDR1 and CDR2 sequences are GTSNPN and SVGIG (reference sequence). The CDR3 consists of 12 residues. V lost 8 bases to trimming and J lost 1 base, with 12 bases between them. The CDR3 loop is CAVSDRSYEQYF. In nucleotides, the CDR3 is TGTGCCGTATCGGACCGGTCCTACGAGCAGTACTTC.

This chain uses TRBV27 with TRBJ1-1, with D unclear. V gave up 7 bases and J gave up 4 bases, with 13 bases separating them. Germline V CDR1 and CDR2: MNHEY, SMNVEV (reference sequence). The CDR3 loop spans 13 amino acids. The CDR3 reads CASIAREPTEAFF. As DNA, the CDR3 is TGTGCCAGCATAGCAAGGGAGCCCACTGAAGCTTTCTTT.

The count of this clone is one. The chain joins TRBV7-9 to TRBJ1-1; D ambiguous. Germline V gene data show CDR1 as SEHNR and CDR2 as FQNEAQ (reference sequence). This CDR3 comprises 13 residues. V lost 5 bases and J 4 bases, leaving 11 bases between the germline ends. This CDR3 reads CASSPMGSTEAFF. As DNA, the CDR3 is TGTGCCAGCAGCCCTATGGGGTCCACTGAAGCTTTCTTT.

This clone occurred once. The rearrangement joins TRBV9 to TRBJ2-2; no definite D call. The germline V gene encodes CDR1 SGDLS and CDR2 YYNGEE. This CDR3 has 15 amino acids. The ends were cut back, 0 bases at V and 4 bases at J, with 10 bases in the middle. Written as DNA, the CDR3 is TGTGCCAGCAGCGTAGGAGCCATTCTCACCGGGGAGCTGTTTTTT. This codes for CASSVGAILTGELFF.

The chain uses TRBV6-5 and TRBJ1-4, with a tentative D call TRBD1 (6 bases). The CDR3 sequence is 12 residues long. Germline V CDR1 and CDR2: MNHEY, SVGAGI. Trimming removed 10 bases at V and 5 bases at J, with 11 bases between. CDR3 nucleotide sequence: TGTGCCACCTCAAGGGGGAATGAAAAACTGTTTTTT. Its protein is CATSRGNEKLFF.

The chain carries TRBV5-5 and TRBJ1-2; TRBD1 might be the D (5 bases). V shed 0 bases and J shed 2 bases, with 8 bases lying between them. CDR3 length: 14 amino acids. CDR1 and CDR2 (germline): SGHKS, YYEKEE (reference sequence). For the CDR3, the DNA is TGTGCCAGCAGCTTGGTACAGGACAACTATGGCTACACCTTC. It translates to CASSLVQDNYGYTF.

This rearrangement joins TRBV5-6 to TRBJ1-2; unclear D gene. The CDR3 is 17 residues long. V lost 4 bases and J 6 bases, leaving 25 bases between the germline ends. CDR1 and CDR2 (germline): SGHDT, YYEEEE. CDR3 bases: TGTGCCAGCAGCGCCCGAGTCCGTGGATCCGGGTATAATGGCTACACCTTC. This gives the protein CASSARVRGSGYNGYTF.

The V gene is TRBV19, the J gene TRBJ1-4, with 8 bases that match TRBD1. Germline V lookup: CDR1 LNHDA, CDR2 SQIVND (reference sequence). The J segment lost 4 bases and the V segment lost 9 bases, leaving 7 bases of the junction unmatched. The CDR3 totals 14 residues. The CDR3 region is CASKGTGYNEKLFF. The CDR3 bases are TGTGCCAGCAAAGGGACAGGATATAATGAAAAACTGTTTTTT.

The chain carries TRBV6-2 or TRBV6-3 and TRBJ2-7; maybe TRBD2 (6 bases). CDR3 size: 14 residues. Trimming stripped 5 bases from V and 5 bases from J, with 16 bases between. Germline V gene lookup returns CDR1 MNHEY and CDR2 SVGEGT. This CDR3 reads CASSPGLLGNEQYF. In nucleotides, the CDR3 is TGTGCCAGCAGTCCGGGACTCCTAGGGAACGAGCAGTACTTC.

The V call is TRBV6-1, the J call TRBJ2-1; D unresolved. This CDR3 is 14 amino acids long. Germline V gene data show CDR1 as MNHNS and CDR2 as SASEGT. V was cut by 0 bases and J by 6 bases, with 9 bases left in between. The CDR3 region has the DNA TGTGCCAGCAGTGAAGCCGGACGAAGCAATGAGCAGTTCTTC. Translation: CASSEAGRSNEQFF.

This rearrangement joins TRBV10-3 to TRBJ1-1; no clear D gene. V lost 1 base and J 1 base, leaving 4 bases between the germline ends. CDR3 length: 13 amino acids. Germline CDR1 reads ENHRY; CDR2 reads SYGVKD. The DNA of the CDR3 is TGTGCCATCAGTGAGTGGCAGAACACTGAAGCTTTCTTT. Amino acids: CAISEWQNTEAFF.

This clone was seen just once. The J gene is TRBJ1-5, the V gene TRBV5-8; D might be TRBD1 (5 bases). Trimming left V 0 bases short and J 4 bases short, with 8 bases between. The CDR3 has 14 residues. Germline V gives CDR1 SGHTS, CDR2 YDEGEE. CDR3 region: CASSLDRSNQPQHF. CDR3 bases: TGTGCCAGCAGCTTGGACAGGTCTAATCAGCCCCAGCATTTT.

The V call is TRBV5-6, the J call TRBJ2-6, with D tentatively TRBD2 (6 bases). V lost 0 bases and J 4 bases, leaving 14 bases between the germline ends. The germline gives CDR1 SGHDT, CDR2 YYEEEE. The CDR3 consists of 17 residues. In nucleotides, the CDR3 is TGTGCCAGCAGCTTGGCTTCGGGAGCAGGAGGGGCCAACGTCCTGACTTTC. This codes for CASSLASGAGGANVLTF.

The chain recombines TRBV6-6 with TRBJ1-6; the D gene is possibly TRBD1 (6 bases). Germline V gene lookup returns CDR1 MNHNY and CDR2 SVGAGI (reference sequence). V gave up 4 bases and J gave up 9 bases, with 13 bases separating them. This CDR3 comprises 14 residues. The CDR3 sequence is CASSLQEGGSPLHF. CDR3 in DNA: TGTGCCAGCAGTTTACAGGAAGGGGGTTCACCCCTCCACTTT.

In regard to this clone: This CDR3 is also generated by other DNA sequences in the sample. The chain joins TRBV5-1 to TRBJ2-7; no clear D. Germline loops: CDR1 SGHRS, CDR2 YFSETQ. CDR3 length: 12 amino acids. Trimming cost V 4 bases and J 1 base, with 6 bases left between them. The CDR3 region has the DNA TGCGCCAGCAGCCCGGGTTCCTACGAGCAGTACTTC. As protein: CASSPGSYEQYF.

J is TRBJ1-2 and V is TRBV19, with TRBD1 matching over 8 bases. With 5 bases clipped from V and 5 bases from J, the junction kept 4 bases outside the gene matches. In germline, CDR1 is LNHDA, CDR2 SQIVND (reference sequence). The CDR3 spans 13 residues. The CDR3 DNA reads TGTGCCAGTAGTCCCAGACAGGGGTATGGCTACACCTTC. Protein sequence: CASSPRQGYGYTF.

V gene TRBV10-3 combines with J gene TRBJ1-1; a possible D gene is TRBD1 (5 bases). The V end lost 4 bases, the J end lost 4 bases, and 10 bases lay between the germline ends. CDR3 length: 13 amino acids. Germline assignment: CDR1 ENHRY and CDR2 SYGVKD. The CDR3, as DNA: TGTGCCATCAGTGTCAGGGAGGCCACTGAAGCTTTCTTT. This sequence encodes CAISVREATEAFF.

This chain joins TRBV7-2 and TRBJ1-5; D unclear. CDR1 is SGHTA, CDR2 FQGNSA, per germline. V gave up 4 bases and J gave up 0 bases, with 7 bases separating them. CDR3 size: 14 residues. The CDR3 DNA is TGTGCCAGCAGCTCCTTGAATAGCAATCAGCCCCAGCATTTT. Protein sequence: CASSSLNSNQPQHF.

The V call is TRBV18, the J call TRBJ2-5; 7 nucleotides line up with TRBD1. The V gene's germline CDR1 is KGHSH and CDR2 LQKENI. The V and J ends lost 6 bases and 4 bases, in that order; junction bases with no gene match: 8. CDR3 size: 14 residues. DNA for the CDR3: TGTGCCAGCTCTGAGACAGGGAGAGGAGAGACCCAGTACTTC. Translating gives CASSETGRGETQYF.